This T cell receptor beta chain was recovered during a study of blood T cell repertoires in COVID-19. The wider study: The United States, Italy and Spain provided the acute and convalescent COVID-19 samples.

Some clones are missing from TCRdb's copy, which holds only in-frame ones; the method was immunoSEQ multiplex PCR. The table includes about 170,000 clones, approximately 80% detected once. Recruited during active infection, patients (from Seattle) were subsequently followed longitudinally. V lost 2 bases and J lost 7, with 9 bases in between. There are 13 residues in the CDR3. Germline V lookup: CDR1 MNHNS, CDR2 SASEGT. The chain joins TRBV6-1 to TRBJ1-5; no firm D call. Sequencing was done on a sample of peripheral blood. This sequence was found in a woman of 80 years or more with COVID-19, enrolled during active disease. The CDR3 spells CASSETLRQPQHF. DNA of the CDR3: TGTGCCAGCAGTGAAACCCTCCGGCAGCCCCAGCATTTT.